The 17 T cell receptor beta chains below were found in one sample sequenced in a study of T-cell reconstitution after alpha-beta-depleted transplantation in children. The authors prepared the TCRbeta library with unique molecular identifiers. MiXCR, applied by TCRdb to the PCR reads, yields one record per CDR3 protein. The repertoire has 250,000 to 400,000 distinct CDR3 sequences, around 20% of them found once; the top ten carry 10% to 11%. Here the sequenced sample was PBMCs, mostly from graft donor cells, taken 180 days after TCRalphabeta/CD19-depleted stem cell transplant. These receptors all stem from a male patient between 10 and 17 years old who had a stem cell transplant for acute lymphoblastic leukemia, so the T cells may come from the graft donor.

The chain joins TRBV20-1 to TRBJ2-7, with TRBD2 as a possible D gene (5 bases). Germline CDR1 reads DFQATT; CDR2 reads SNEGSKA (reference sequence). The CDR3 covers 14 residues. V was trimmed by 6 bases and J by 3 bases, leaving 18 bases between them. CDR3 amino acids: CSAPLRGALYEQYF. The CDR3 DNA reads TGCAGTGCCCCCCTCCGGGGAGCGCTCTACGAGCAGTACTTC.

CDR3 DNA sequence: TGCAGCGCAGGACATAGCCAAGAGACCCAGTACTTC. This translates into CSAGHSQETQYF. The chain uses TRBV29-1 and TRBJ2-5; a weak D match, TRBD1 (5 bases). Trimming took off 7 bases at V and 1 base at J, with 10 bases between the two ends. The CDR3 covers 12 residues. Germline V lookup: CDR1 SQVTM, CDR2 ANQGSEA.

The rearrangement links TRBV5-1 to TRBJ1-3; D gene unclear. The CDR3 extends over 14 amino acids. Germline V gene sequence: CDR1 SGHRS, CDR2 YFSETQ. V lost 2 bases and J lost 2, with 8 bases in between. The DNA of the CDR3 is TGCGCCAGCAGCTTTGGGAAAGCTGGAAACACCATATATTTT. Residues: CASSFGKAGNTIYF. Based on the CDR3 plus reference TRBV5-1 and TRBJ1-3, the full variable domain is KAGVTQTPRYLIKTRGQQVTLSCSPISGHRSVSWYQQTPGQGLQFLFEYFSETQRNKGNFPGRFSGRQFSNSRSEMNVSTLELGDSALYLCASSFGKAGNTIYFGEGSWLTVV.

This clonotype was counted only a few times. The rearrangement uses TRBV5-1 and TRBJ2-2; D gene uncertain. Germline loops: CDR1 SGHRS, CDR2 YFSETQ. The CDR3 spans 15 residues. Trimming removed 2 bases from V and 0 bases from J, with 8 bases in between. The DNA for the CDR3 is TGCGCCAGCAGCTTCTTTCTCACGAACACCGGGGAGCTGTTTTTT. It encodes CASSFFLTNTGELFF.

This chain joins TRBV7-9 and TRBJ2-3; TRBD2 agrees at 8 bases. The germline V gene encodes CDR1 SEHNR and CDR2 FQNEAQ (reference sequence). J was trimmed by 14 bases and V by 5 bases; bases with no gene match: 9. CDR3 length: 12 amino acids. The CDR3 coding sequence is TGTGCCAGCAGCCACGGGACTAGTGAGCGGTATTTT. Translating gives CASSHGTSERYF.

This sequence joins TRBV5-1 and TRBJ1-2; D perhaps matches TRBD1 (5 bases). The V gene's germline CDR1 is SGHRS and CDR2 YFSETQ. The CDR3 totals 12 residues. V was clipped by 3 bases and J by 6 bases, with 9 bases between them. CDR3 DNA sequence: TGCGCCAGCAGCTGGGACGGTAATGGCTACACCTTC. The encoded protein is CASSWDGNGYTF.

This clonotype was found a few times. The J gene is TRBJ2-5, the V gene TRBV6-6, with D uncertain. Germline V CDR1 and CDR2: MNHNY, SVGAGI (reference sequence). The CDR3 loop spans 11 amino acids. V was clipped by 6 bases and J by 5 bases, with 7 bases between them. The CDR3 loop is CASSRKETQYF. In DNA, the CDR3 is TGTGCCAGCAGCCGCAAGGAGACCCAGTACTTC.

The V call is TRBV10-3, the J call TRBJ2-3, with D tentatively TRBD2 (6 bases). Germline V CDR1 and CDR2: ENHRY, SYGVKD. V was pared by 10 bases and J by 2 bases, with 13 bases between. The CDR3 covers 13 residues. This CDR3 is CATVADYTDTQYF. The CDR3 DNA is TGTGCCACTGTAGCGGATTACACAGATACGCAGTATTTT.

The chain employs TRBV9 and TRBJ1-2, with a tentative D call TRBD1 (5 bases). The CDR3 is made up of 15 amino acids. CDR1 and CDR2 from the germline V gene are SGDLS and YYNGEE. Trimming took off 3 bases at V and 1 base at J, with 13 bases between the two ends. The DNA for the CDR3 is TGTGCCAGCAGCGGGGGGGAGTTCGGTAACTATGGCTACACCTTC. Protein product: CASSGGEFGNYGYTF.

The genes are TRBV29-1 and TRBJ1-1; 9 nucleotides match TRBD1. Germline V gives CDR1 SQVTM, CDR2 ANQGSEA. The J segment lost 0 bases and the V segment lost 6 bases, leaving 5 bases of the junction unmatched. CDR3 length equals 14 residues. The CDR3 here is CSVDTGGMNTEAFF. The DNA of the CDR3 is TGCAGCGTGGATACAGGGGGCATGAACACTGAAGCTTTCTTT.

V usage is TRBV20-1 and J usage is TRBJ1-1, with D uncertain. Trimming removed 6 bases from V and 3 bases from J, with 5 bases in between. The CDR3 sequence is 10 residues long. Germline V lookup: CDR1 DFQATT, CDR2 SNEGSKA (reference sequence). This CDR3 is CSAKHTEAFF. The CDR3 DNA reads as TGCAGTGCGAAGCACACTGAAGCTTTCTTT.

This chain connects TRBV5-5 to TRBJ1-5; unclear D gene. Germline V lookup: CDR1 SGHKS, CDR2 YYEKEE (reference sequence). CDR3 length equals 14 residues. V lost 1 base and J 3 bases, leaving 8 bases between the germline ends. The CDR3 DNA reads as TGTGCCAGCAGCTTGACAAGTATCAATCAGCCCCAGCATTTT. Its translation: CASSLTSINQPQHF.

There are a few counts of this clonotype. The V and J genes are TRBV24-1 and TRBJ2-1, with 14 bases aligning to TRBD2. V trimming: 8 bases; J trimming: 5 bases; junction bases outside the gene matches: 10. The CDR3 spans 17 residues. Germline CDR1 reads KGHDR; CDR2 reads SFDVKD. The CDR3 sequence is CATTKGLAGVRHNEQFF. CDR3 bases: TGTGCCACCACCAAGGGACTAGCGGGAGTAAGGCACAATGAGCAGTTCTTC.

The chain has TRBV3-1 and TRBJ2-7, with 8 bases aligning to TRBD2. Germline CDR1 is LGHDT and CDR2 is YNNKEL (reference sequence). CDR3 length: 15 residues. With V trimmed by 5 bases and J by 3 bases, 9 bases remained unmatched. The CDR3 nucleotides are TGTGCCAGCAGCTTCACTCCGGGACTAGTCTACGAGCAGTACTTC. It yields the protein CASSFTPGLVYEQYF.

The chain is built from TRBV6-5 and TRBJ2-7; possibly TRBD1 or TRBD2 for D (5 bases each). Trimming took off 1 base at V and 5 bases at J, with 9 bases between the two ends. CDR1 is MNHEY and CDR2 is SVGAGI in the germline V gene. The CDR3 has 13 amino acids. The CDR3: CASSYFQGDEQYF. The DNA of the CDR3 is TGTGCCAGCAGTTACTTCCAGGGAGACGAGCAGTACTTC.

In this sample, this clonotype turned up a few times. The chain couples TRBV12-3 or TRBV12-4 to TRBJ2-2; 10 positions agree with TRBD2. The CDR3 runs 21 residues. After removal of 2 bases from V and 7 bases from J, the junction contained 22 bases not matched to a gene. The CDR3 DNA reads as TGTGCCAGCAGTTTATGGCTAGCGGGAGAAGAGAGGGGCCGGTCCGGCGGGGAGCTGTTTTTT. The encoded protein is CASSLWLAGEERGRSGGELFF.

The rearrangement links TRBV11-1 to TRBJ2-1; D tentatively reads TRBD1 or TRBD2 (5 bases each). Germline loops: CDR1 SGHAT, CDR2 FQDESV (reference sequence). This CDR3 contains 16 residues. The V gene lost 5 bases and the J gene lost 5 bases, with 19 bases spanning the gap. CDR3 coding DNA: TGTGCCAGCAGCCCCATTAGGGACCCGGCCCACAATGAGCAGTTCTTC. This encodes CASSPIRDPAHNEQFF.